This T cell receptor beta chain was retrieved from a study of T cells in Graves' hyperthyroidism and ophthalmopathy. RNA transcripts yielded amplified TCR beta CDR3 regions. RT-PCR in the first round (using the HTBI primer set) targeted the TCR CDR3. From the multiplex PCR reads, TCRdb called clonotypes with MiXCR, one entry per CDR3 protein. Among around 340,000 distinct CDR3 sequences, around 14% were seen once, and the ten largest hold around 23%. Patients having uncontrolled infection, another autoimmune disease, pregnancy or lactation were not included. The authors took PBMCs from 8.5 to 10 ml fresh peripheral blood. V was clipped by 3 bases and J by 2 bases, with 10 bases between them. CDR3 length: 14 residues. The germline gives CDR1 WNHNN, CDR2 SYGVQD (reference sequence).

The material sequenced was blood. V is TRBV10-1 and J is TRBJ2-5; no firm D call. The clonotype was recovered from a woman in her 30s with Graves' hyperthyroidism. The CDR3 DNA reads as TGCGCCAGCAGTGATTCGTCAGGTCAAGAGACCCAGTACTTC. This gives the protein CASSDSSGQETQYF.